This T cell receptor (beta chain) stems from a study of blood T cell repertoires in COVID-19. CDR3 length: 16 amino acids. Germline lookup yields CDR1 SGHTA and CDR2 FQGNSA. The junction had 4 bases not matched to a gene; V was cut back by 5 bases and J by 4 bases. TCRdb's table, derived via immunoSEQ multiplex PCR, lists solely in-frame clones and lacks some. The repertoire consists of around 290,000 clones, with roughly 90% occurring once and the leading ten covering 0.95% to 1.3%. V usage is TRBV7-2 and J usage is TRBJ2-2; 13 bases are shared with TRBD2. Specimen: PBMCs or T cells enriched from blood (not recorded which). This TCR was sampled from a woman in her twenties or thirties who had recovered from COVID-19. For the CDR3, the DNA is TGTGCCAGCAGCACTCGGACTAGCGGGAGCACCGGGGAGCTGTTTTTT. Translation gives CASSTRTSGSTGELFF.